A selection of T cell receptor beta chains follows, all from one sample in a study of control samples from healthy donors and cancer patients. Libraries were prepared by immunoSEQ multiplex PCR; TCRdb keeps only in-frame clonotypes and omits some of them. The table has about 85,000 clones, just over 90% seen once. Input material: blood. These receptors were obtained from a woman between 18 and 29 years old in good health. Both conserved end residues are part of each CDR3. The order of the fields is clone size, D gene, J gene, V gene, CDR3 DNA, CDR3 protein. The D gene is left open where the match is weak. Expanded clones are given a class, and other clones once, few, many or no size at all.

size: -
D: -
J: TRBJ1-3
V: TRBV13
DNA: TGTGCCAGCAGCTTAGGGCTCCTCTCTGGAAACACCATATATTTT
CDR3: CASSLGLLSGNTIYF

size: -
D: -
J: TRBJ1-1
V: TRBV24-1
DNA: TGTGCCACCCCACTAGTGGAAGCTTTCTTT
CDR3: CATPLVEAFF

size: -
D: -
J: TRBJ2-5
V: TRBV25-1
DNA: TGTGCCAGCAGTGAACAAACACCGTACGAGACTAGGGAAGAGACCCAGTACTTC
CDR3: CASSEQTPYETREETQYF

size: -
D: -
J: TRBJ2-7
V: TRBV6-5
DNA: TGTGCCAGCAGTTACGGCAAAAGCTACGAGCAGTACTTC
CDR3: CASSYGKSYEQYF

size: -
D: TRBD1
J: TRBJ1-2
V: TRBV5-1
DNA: TGCGCCAGCAGCTTCCAGGGGGCGGAAGATGGCTACACCTTC
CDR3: CASSFQGAEDGYTF

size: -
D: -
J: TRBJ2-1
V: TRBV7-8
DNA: TGTGCCAGCAGCAAACCCAGACTGCGGGAATCTGGAAAGGGATTGTACAATGAGCAGTTCTTC
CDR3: CASSKPRLRESGKGLYNEQFF

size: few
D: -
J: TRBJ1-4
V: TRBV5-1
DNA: TGCGCCAGCAGTCCGACTCACGGCTTTGAGGAAAAACTGTTTTTT
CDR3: CASSPTHGFEEKLFF

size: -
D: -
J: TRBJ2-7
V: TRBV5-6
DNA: TGTGCCAGCAGCTTGCTAACAGGGCGCTACGAGCAGTACTTC
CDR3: CASSLLTGRYEQYF

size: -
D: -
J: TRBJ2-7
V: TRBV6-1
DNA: TGTGCCAGCAGTGAAGCAATCAGAAACTCCTACGAGCAGTACTTC
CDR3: CASSEAIRNSYEQYF

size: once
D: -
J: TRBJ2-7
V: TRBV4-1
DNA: TGCGCCAGCAGCCAAGGGCTTTTGGGCGGGGTCTCCTACGAGCAGTACTTC
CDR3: CASSQGLLGGVSYEQYF

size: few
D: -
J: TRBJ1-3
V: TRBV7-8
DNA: TGTGCCAGCAGCCTCGGGGGGACCTCTGGAAACACCATATATTTT
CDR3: CASSLGGTSGNTIYF

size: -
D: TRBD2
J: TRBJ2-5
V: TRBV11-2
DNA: TGTGCCAGCAGCTTAGGGGGGACTAGCGGGCAAGAGACCCAGTACTTC
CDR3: CASSLGGTSGQETQYF

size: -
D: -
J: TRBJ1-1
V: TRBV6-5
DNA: TGTGCCAGCAGTTACTCGAGGTCCTGGACTGTTAAAGCTTTCTTT
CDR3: CASSYSRSWTVKAFF